This T cell receptor beta chain comes out of a study of shared clonotypes between healthy human individuals. Germline values: CDR1 MDHEN, CDR2 SYDVKM. The CDR3 contains 16 residues. The trim removed 6 bases at V and 0 bases at J, leaving 5 bases unmatched. This clone was seen just once. Healthy and HIV-negative, the adult donors had no recent acute infections or vaccinations. The authors divided CD4+ cells into CD45RA+ naive and CD45RA-negative memory subsets. TCRdb's table, derived via immunoSEQ multiplex PCR, lists solely in-frame clones and lacks some. This sample has about a million clones, with 60% to 80% found just once.

This chain uses TRBV28 with TRBJ2-4; 10 nucleotides agree with TRBD2. This receptor was obtained from a man aged 18-30 years in good health. Some clones in this sample may be carry-over from other donors' samples. The source material was memory CD4+ T cells from PBMCs. The subset is: CD45RA-negative fraction. This CDR3 reads CASSQGLAVAKNIQYF. For the CDR3, the DNA is TGTGCCAGCAGCCAAGGACTAGCGGTAGCCAAAAACATTCAGTACTTC.